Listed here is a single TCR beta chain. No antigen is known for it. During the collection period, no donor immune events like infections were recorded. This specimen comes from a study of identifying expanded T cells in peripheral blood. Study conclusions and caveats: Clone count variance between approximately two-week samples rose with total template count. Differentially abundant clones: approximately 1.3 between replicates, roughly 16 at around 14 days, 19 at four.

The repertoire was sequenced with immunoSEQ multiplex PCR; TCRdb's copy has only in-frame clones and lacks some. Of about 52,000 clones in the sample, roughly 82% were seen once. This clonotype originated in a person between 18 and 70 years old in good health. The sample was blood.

CDR3 nucleotides: TGTGCCAGCAGCTCCTGGACTAACGAGCAGTACTTC. It codes for CASSSWTNEQYF. The J gene is TRBJ2-7, the V gene TRBV11-3, with D tentatively TRBD2 (6 bases). This CDR3 is 12 amino acids long. Germline lookup yields CDR1 SGHNT and CDR2 YENEEA. V was cut by 4 bases and J by 5 bases, with 9 bases left in between.